These 11 T cell receptor beta chains originate from one sample sequenced in a study of CD8 T cells in Susac syndrome. An amount of RNA that ranged from 0.5 to 1 ug was reverse transcribed with random hexamers. In TCRdb, the immunoSEQ multiplex PCR reads were re-called with MiXCR into one record per CDR3 protein. The sample carries about 100,000 distinct CDR3 sequences, about 96% recorded once. Sequencing was performed on CD8+ T cells from PBMCs. Receptors originate from a human donor with Susac syndrome.

This chain links TRBV12-3 or TRBV12-4 with TRBJ1-5; TRBD1 might be the D (6 bases). The CDR3 runs 15 residues. V dropped 5 bases and J dropped 3 bases, with 14 bases sitting between them. CDR3 bases: TGTGCCAGCAGTCGCGGGGGCAGCATCAATCAGCCCCAGCATTTT. Its translation is CASSRGGSINQPQHF.

The chain uses TRBV11-2 and TRBJ1-1, with D perhaps matching TRBD1 (6 bases). CDR3 length: 14 amino acids. V shed 6 bases and J shed 0 bases, with 11 bases lying between them. Germline CDR1 and CDR2: SGHAT and FQNNGV. CDR3 DNA: TGTGCCAGCAGTTACGGACAGATGAACACTGAAGCTTTCTTT. The encoded protein is CASSYGQMNTEAFF.

This chain uses TRBV10-1 with TRBJ1-1, with TRBD1 matching 7 bases. CDR3 size: 12 residues. Germline V lookup: CDR1 WNHNN, CDR2 SYGVQD (reference sequence). V shed 2 bases and J 6 bases; nucleotides not matched to a gene: 0. For the CDR3, the DNA is TGCGCCAGCAGTGAGCAGGGGGCTGAAGCTTTCTTT. This codes for CASSEQGAEAFF.

The chain joins TRBV20-1 to TRBJ2-7; D is uncertain. CDR1 is DFQATT and CDR2 is SNEGSKA in the germline V gene (reference sequence). This CDR3 has 13 residues. Trimming stripped 5 bases from V and 0 bases from J, with 11 bases between. As DNA, the CDR3 is TGCAGTGCTCCCAGCCCAAGCTCCTACGAGCAGTACTTC. This sequence encodes CSAPSPSSYEQYF.

The chain links TRBV7-3 to TRBJ2-2; 9 positions agree with TRBD2. Germline lookup yields CDR1 SGHTA and CDR2 FQGTGA. The CDR3 length is 15 residues. The trim removed 5 bases at V and 3 bases at J, leaving 4 bases unmatched. For the CDR3, the DNA is TGTGCCAGCAGCAAGGGACTAGCCGACACCGGGGAGCTGTTTTTT. Residues: CASSKGLADTGELFF.

V is TRBV12-3 or TRBV12-4 and J is TRBJ2-3, with D perhaps TRBD1 (6 bases). This CDR3 contains 16 residues. Trimming removed 6 bases at V and 3 bases at J, with 19 bases between. The CDR3 bases are TGTGCCAGCAGCCTCGCTCAGGGGAGACGGACAGATACGCAGTATTTT. Residues: CASSLAQGRRTDTQYF.

This clonotype was counted once. The gene calls are TRBV20-1 and TRBJ1-5; D may be TRBD1 (5 bases). The V and J ends lost 5 bases and 6 bases respectively, with 8 bases between them. This CDR3 region has 11 residues. The germline V gene encodes CDR1 DFQATT and CDR2 SNEGSKA (reference sequence). Here the CDR3 DNA reads TGCAGTGCTGGGGCGGCTCAGCCCCAGCATTTT. Its protein is CSAGAAQPQHF.

The V and J genes are TRBV3-1 and TRBJ2-7; possibly TRBD1 for D (5 bases). Germline V gene lookup returns CDR1 LGHDT and CDR2 YNNKEL (reference sequence). V was pared by 0 bases and J by 4 bases, with 16 bases between. CDR3 length equals 16 residues. In DNA, the CDR3 is TGTGCCAGCAGCCAAGAGCCAACCTCGACAGTTTACGAGCAGTACTTC. The encoded protein is CASSQEPTSTVYEQYF.

V and J are TRBV29-1 and TRBJ1-1; tentatively, D is TRBD1 (6 bases). V lost 4 bases, J lost 6 bases, and 15 bases lay in between. The CDR3 runs 13 residues. CDR1 and CDR2 from the germline V gene are SQVTM and ANQGSEA. In DNA, the CDR3 is TGCAGCGTTGTCGGACAGTTGAGGGCTGAAGCTTTCTTT. It translates to CSVVGQLRAEAFF.

The chain carries TRBV20-1 and TRBJ1-1; no clear D. The CDR3 spans 12 residues. CDR1 DFQATT and CDR2 SNEGSKA come from the germline V gene (reference sequence). V lost 2 bases to trimming and J lost 1 base, with 5 bases between them. This CDR3 reads CSARIWNTEAFF. The DNA of the CDR3 is TGCAGTGCTAGAATCTGGAACACTGAAGCTTTCTTT.

The rearrangement links TRBV5-1 to TRBJ2-7; D unresolved. The CDR3 is made up of 10 amino acids. Trimming shortened V by 7 bases and J by 2 bases, and 4 bases separated the two germline ends. CDR1 is SGHRS, CDR2 YFSETQ, per germline. Here the CDR3 DNA reads TGCGCCAGCCATGCCTACGAGCAGTACTTC. Translated: CASHAYEQYF.